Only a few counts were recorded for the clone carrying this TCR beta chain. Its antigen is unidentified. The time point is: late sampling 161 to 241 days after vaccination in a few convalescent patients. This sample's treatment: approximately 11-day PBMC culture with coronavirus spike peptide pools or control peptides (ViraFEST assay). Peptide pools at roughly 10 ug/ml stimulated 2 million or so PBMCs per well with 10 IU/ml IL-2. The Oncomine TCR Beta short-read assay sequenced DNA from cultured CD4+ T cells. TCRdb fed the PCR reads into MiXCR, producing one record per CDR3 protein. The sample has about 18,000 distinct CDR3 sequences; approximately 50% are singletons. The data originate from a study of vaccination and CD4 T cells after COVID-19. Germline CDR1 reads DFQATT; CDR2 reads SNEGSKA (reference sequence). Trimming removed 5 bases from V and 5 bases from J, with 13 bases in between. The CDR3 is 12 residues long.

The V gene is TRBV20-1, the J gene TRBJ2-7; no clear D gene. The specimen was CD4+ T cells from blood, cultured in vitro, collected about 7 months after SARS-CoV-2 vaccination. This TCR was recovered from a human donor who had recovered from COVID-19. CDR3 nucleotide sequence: TGCAGTGCTCTAGGTGGTTCCCACGAGCAGTACTTC. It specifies CSALGGSHEQYF.